This T cell receptor (beta chain) was sequenced during a study of a mutant IDH1 vaccine in newly diagnosed glioma. Sequenced by immunoSEQ multiplex PCR; TCRdb stores in-frame clones only, minus some. This table holds fewer than 55,000 clones, 81% found once. With respect to this clone: Its antigen remains unknown.

Noted time point: week 35, safety follow-up. Mutant IDH1 20-mer peptide, at 300 ug, made up each vaccine dose, with topical imiquimod. Trimming pared 1 base from V and 7 bases from J, leaving 7 bases between. CDR3 length equals 13 residues. The germline V gene encodes CDR1 LGHNA and CDR2 YSLEER. This sequence originates from a woman between 40 and 50 years old with glioma. Some clones in this sample may be carry-over from other donors' samples. V and J are TRBV4-3 and TRBJ2-2; D not resolved. The sequencing used PBMCs, collected from a glioma patient whose treatment included an IDH1 peptide vaccine. The CDR3 region has the DNA TGCGCCAGCAGCCAAGCGGCTGGCGGGGAGCTGTTTTTT. It codes for CASSQAAGGELFF.